These 17 T cell receptor beta chains originate from one sample sequenced in a study of regulatory T cells in long-lasting Graves disease. Assembly of TCR beta libraries relied on iRepertoire HTBI primers together with Arm-PCR of CDR3 regions. TCRdb redid the calling of the multiplex PCR reads with MiXCR, one entry per CDR3 protein. Here the sample spans 650,000 to 700,000 distinct CDR3 sequences, about 30% being singletons. The time point is: persistent/refractory GD, antithyroid drugs over 5 years with positive TRAb. PBMC-extracted RNA yielded the TCR library. The sample was peripheral blood mononuclear cells (PBMCs), taken when the disease was refractory, from a patient treated with antithyroid drugs. The source is a female donor with Graves disease.

This clonotype was counted only a few times. This rearrangement joins TRBV6-1 to TRBJ1-5, with 8 nucleotides matching TRBD1. The germline gives CDR1 MNHNS, CDR2 SASEGT. V was pared by 1 base and J by 6 bases, with 5 bases of the junction left unmatched. This CDR3 has 15 residues. CDR3 protein: CASSEEARGLQPQHF. The CDR3 coding sequence is TGTGCCAGCAGTGAAGAGGCCAGGGGGCTTCAGCCCCAGCATTTT.

The rearrangement joins TRBV10-2 to TRBJ2-2, with TRBD1 identical over 11 bases. CDR3 length: 16 residues. The ends lost 5 bases at V and 5 bases at J; junction bases unmatched: 7. CDR1 and CDR2 (germline): WSHSY, SAAADI. The DNA of the CDR3 is TGCGCCAGCAGTCCCCTGGACAGGGGGCGAACCGGGGAGCTGTTTTTT. As protein: CASSPLDRGRTGELFF.

This clonotype was counted between two and nine times. The CDR3 spells CASSQTSGAYNEQFF. CDR3 nucleotide sequence: TGTGCCAGCTCACAAACTAGCGGGGCCTACAATGAGCAGTTCTTC. The chain joins TRBV18 to TRBJ2-1, with 10 bases lining up with TRBD2. This CDR3 is 15 amino acids long. Germline assignment: CDR1 KGHSH and CDR2 LQKENI. The V segment lost 4 bases and the J segment 2 bases; nucleotides outside the gene matches: 2.

V usage is TRBV15 and J usage is TRBJ2-6, with unresolved D. CDR1 LNHNV and CDR2 YYDKDF come from the germline V gene (reference sequence). V dropped 3 bases and J dropped 4 bases, with 7 bases sitting between them. This CDR3 contains 14 residues. CDR3 nucleotides: TGTGCCACCAGCAGGGGTTCCGGGGCCAACGTCCTGACTTTC. This sequence encodes CATSRGSGANVLTF.

The chain uses TRBV7-9 and TRBJ2-7, with 8 bases lining up with TRBD1. CDR3 length: 13 residues. Trimming took 5 bases from V and 5 from J; bases not matched to a gene: 5. Germline lookup yields CDR1 SEHNR and CDR2 FQNEAQ (reference sequence). The CDR3 protein is CASSPDRVDEQYF. The CDR3 DNA sequence: TGTGCCAGCAGCCCGGACAGGGTGGACGAGCAGTACTTC.

There are a few counts of this clonotype. The genes are TRBV6-1 and TRBJ1-6; the D is unclear. Trimming stripped 3 bases from V and 10 bases from J, with 7 bases between. This CDR3 spans 12 amino acids. CDR1 and CDR2 from the germline V gene are MNHNS and SASEGT. CDR3 loop: CASSEARSPLHF. The CDR3 coding sequence is TGTGCCAGCAGTGAGGCGAGGTCACCCCTCCACTTT.

This chain links TRBV6-5 with TRBJ1-2; 9 bases are a match to TRBD1. Germline V gives CDR1 MNHEY, CDR2 SVGAGI. The ends lost 4 bases at V and 7 bases at J; junction bases unmatched: 10. The CDR3 covers 15 residues. The DNA of the CDR3 is TGTGCCAGCAGTTCCACCACAGGGGGCGCGGCTGGCTACACCTTC. Translation gives CASSSTTGGAAGYTF.

This clonotype turned up a few times. V and J are TRBV5-1 and TRBJ2-2; D not certain. This CDR3 has 13 amino acids. Germline lookup yields CDR1 SGHRS and CDR2 YFSETQ. Trimming removed 4 bases at V and 1 base at J, with 5 bases between. The CDR3 DNA reads as TGCGCCAGCAGCGTCATGAACACCGGGGAGCTGTTTTTT. Its translation: CASSVMNTGELFF.

This clonotype was seen a few times. The J gene is TRBJ2-4, the V gene TRBV27; tentatively, D is TRBD2 (6 bases). The CDR3 spans 21 residues. Germline CDR1 is MNHEY and CDR2 is SMNVEV (reference sequence). V lost 7 bases and J lost 1, with 32 bases in between. The CDR3 coding sequence is TGTGCCAGCATTCCGATAGAACGGGGGACGGTTTGCGTCCTGGCCAAAAACATTCAGTACTTC. Its translation is CASIPIERGTVCVLAKNIQYF.

Regarding this clonotype: The junction differs from germline at one of its ends, possibly a read error. This chain joins TRBV19 and TRBJ1-5; TRBD1 is a possible D gene (5 bases). CDR3 size: 13 residues. The germline CDR1 and CDR2 sequences are LNHDA and SQIVND (reference sequence). CDR3 loop: CANSTGREEPQHF. As DNA, the CDR3 is TGTGCCAATAGTACCGGCAGGGAAGAGCCCCAGCATTTT.

This clonotype was counted ten times or more. V is TRBV28 and J is TRBJ1-5; the match to TRBD1 covers 11 bases. The germline V gene has CDR1 MDHEN and CDR2 SYDVKM. The CDR3 is made up of 20 amino acids. V shed 10 bases, J shed 4 bases, and the junction held 24 bases outside the gene matches. CDR3 protein: CANFTPGTGGQRNNNQPQHF. The CDR3 DNA reads as TGTGCCAACTTTACCCCAGGGACAGGGGGGCAAAGGAATAATAATCAGCCCCAGCATTTT.

Remarks on this clonotype: Mismatch with germline at one junction end may stem from a read error. This chain joins TRBV18 and TRBJ2-7; D may be TRBD1 (5 bases). The CDR3 is made up of 14 amino acids. Looked up from germline, CDR1 is KGHSH and CDR2 is LQKENI. CDR3 sequence (DNA): TGTGCCAGCTCACCACCGGGGCACCTCTACGAGCTGTACTTC. It specifies CASSPPGHLYELYF.

This clonotype has a handful of counts. V is TRBV12-3 or TRBV12-4 and J is TRBJ2-5, with 10 nucleotides matching TRBD2. The ends lost 3 bases at V and 7 bases at J; junction bases unmatched: 5. The CDR3 has 14 amino acids. The CDR3 DNA is TGTGCCAGCAGTTTCCTAGCGGGAGTTATGACCCAGTACTTC. Protein: CASSFLAGVMTQYF.

In this sample, this clonotype turned up many times. The gene calls are TRBV11-2 and TRBJ2-5; TRBD1 matches at 9 bases. Germline loops: CDR1 SGHAT, CDR2 FQNNGV. The V and J ends lost 5 bases and 5 bases, in that order; junction bases with no gene match: 3. The CDR3 has 13 amino acids. In DNA form, the CDR3 reads TGTGCCAGCAGCACAGGGGGCGCCGAGACCCAGTACTTC. As protein: CASSTGGAETQYF. The variable domain in full, with the rest retrieved from reference TRBV11-2 and TRBJ2-5, is EAGVAQSPRYKIIEKRQSVAFWCNPISGHATLYWYQQILGQGPKLLIQFQNNGVVDDSQLPKDRFSAERLKGVDSTLKIQPAKLEDSAVYLCASSTGGAETQYFGPGTRLLVL.

This clonotype occurred once. This chain links TRBV7-2 with TRBJ2-5; 9 bases map to TRBD2. Germline V lookup: CDR1 SGHTA, CDR2 FQGNSA. The CDR3 is 16 residues long. Germline trimming cut 9 bases from V and 5 bases from J; bases unmatched to any gene: 16. CDR3 bases: TGTGCCAGTACGCCCGAACTAGCGGGCCCTTGGGAGACCCAGTACTTC. This encodes CASTPELAGPWETQYF.

This clonotype was seen ten or more times. The V call is TRBV12-3 or TRBV12-4, the J call TRBJ2-7, with TRBD2 matching over 8 bases. The V and J ends lost 7 bases and 4 bases, in that order; junction bases with no gene match: 12. The CDR3 spans 15 residues. CDR3 sequence (DNA): TGTGCCAGCACTCCCGGGGGAGCGGGGGCATACGAGCAGTACTTC. Residues: CASTPGGAGAYEQYF.

The sample holds one count of this clonotype. V and J are TRBV18 and TRBJ2-2, with 7 bases aligning to TRBD2. The CDR3 has 16 residues. The V gene end was trimmed by 3 bases and the J gene end by 3 bases; junction bases not matched to a gene: 7. CDR1 is KGHSH and CDR2 is LQKENI in the germline V gene. The CDR3 DNA is TGTGCCAGCTCACCTCTGCGGGAGTCCCACACCGGGGAGCTGTTTTTT. This sequence encodes CASSPLRESHTGELFF.